The sample holds a few counts of the clone carrying this T cell receptor beta chain. One entry per CDR3 protein results from TCRdb running MiXCR on the RT-PCR reads. This table holds hundreds of thousands of distinct CDR3 sequences, 11% to 15% found once. There are 14 residues in the CDR3. V lost 4 bases to trimming and J lost 2 bases, with 11 bases between them. The germline gives CDR1 LGHNA, CDR2 YSLEER. Sequencing was performed on memory CD4+ T cells from blood. The V and J genes are TRBV4-3 and TRBJ1-1; D unresolved. This sequence was found in a female donor in good health, serving as a healthy control. The CDR3 loop is CASSLLGPNTEAFF. CDR3 sequence (DNA): TGCGCCAGCAGCCTACTCGGACCTAACACTGAAGCTTTCTTT.